These 32 T cell receptor beta chains share one sample of origin, sequenced in a study of T-cell memory formation after mild COVID-19. TCRdb itself ran the 5' RACE reads through MiXCR, one entry per CDR3 protein. The data hold fewer than 700,000 distinct CDR3 sequences, with 20% to 25% observed a single time. Input material: PBMCs or a T cell subset sorted from them (not recorded which). The receptors derive from an adult woman who had mild COVID-19 (a few samples of this study predate the infection). Cell type and time point are not known.

This clonotype was seen a handful of times. The chain is built from TRBV5-4 and TRBJ1-2; D ambiguous. The CDR3 is 14 amino acids. Per the germline V gene, CDR1 is SGHNT and CDR2 is YYREEE (reference sequence). V lost 0 bases and J 5 bases, leaving 11 bases between the germline ends. The CDR3: CASSLGGNLYGYTF. CDR3 DNA: TGTGCCAGCAGCTTGGGAGGGAACCTGTATGGCTACACCTTC.

This clonotype was seen only a few times. The gene calls are TRBV15 and TRBJ2-1; a possible D gene is TRBD2 (6 bases). This CDR3 region has 16 residues. Deletions cut 6 bases from V and 9 bases from J, with 24 bases between. In germline, CDR1 is LNHNV, CDR2 YYDKDF (reference sequence). In nucleotides, the CDR3 is TGTGCCACCAGGGTCGAGGCGGGAAGAGGTAAGGGTGAGCAGTTCTTC. This codes for CATRVEAGRGKGEQFF.

This clonotype was counted only a few times. V and J are TRBV3-1 and TRBJ2-1, with D perhaps TRBD1 (5 bases). The germline gives CDR1 LGHDT, CDR2 YNNKEL (reference sequence). The CDR3 sequence is 12 residues long. Deletions cut 10 bases from V and 1 base from J, with 8 bases between. The CDR3 sequence is CATDSSYNEQFF. CDR3 nucleotides: TGTGCCACCGACAGTTCCTACAATGAGCAGTTCTTC.

V is TRBV12-3 or TRBV12-4 and J is TRBJ1-1; D is possibly TRBD1 (6 bases). The CDR3 consists of 13 residues. V lost 1 base, J lost 8 bases, and 11 bases lay in between. CDR3 nucleotides: TGTGCCAGCAGTTTAGGTGGAGGGGGAGAAGCTTTCTTT. It codes for CASSLGGGGEAFF.

The chain uses TRBV9 and TRBJ2-2, with D perhaps TRBD1 (6 bases). V was shortened by 4 bases and J by 1 base, with 17 bases between the two germline ends. Germline assignment: CDR1 SGDLS and CDR2 YYNGEE. The CDR3 sequence is 17 residues long. CDR3 in DNA: TGTGCCAGCAGCAAGAATCGACAGGTCAAGAACACCGGGGAGCTGTTTTTT. Encoded protein: CASSKNRQVKNTGELFF.

This clonotype was observed a few times. The V and J genes are TRBV12-3 or TRBV12-4 and TRBJ2-1; no reliable D call. The V and J ends lost 3 bases and 8 bases respectively, with 11 bases between them. The CDR3 extends over 13 amino acids. CDR3 in amino acids: CASSFSRSYEQFF. The CDR3 DNA sequence: TGTGCCAGCAGTTTCTCTAGATCGTATGAGCAGTTCTTC.

V gene TRBV6-1 combines with J gene TRBJ1-2, with D uncertain. Trimming removed 7 bases from V and 4 bases from J, with 19 bases in between. Germline values: CDR1 MNHNS, CDR2 SASEGT. This CDR3 is built from 15 residues. This CDR3 is CASTPLRGASYGYTF. The CDR3 region has the DNA TGTGCCAGCACCCCCCTCCGGGGAGCGAGCTATGGCTACACCTTC.

This clonotype has only a few counts. A much larger clone lies a single base off, so this may be a read error. The chain combines TRBV24-1 with TRBJ1-2, with D tentatively TRBD1 (6 bases). The V end lost 2 bases, the J end lost 4 bases, and 16 bases lay between the germline ends. CDR1 and CDR2 from the germline V gene are KGHDR and SFDVKD. This CDR3 comprises 16 residues. CDR3 residues: CATSDSGETGRYGYTF. The CDR3 DNA reads TGTGCCACCAGTGATTCGGGGGAGACAGGACGCTATGGCTACACCTTC.

The J gene is TRBJ1-4, the V gene TRBV2; maybe TRBD1 (5 bases). V shed 10 bases and J shed 5 bases, with 14 bases lying between them. Germline loops: CDR1 SNHLY, CDR2 FYNNEI. The CDR3 contains 13 residues. This chain's CDR3 is CATEAGRNEKLFF. The CDR3 DNA follows: TGTGCCACTGAAGCAGGGAGAAATGAAAAACTGTTTTTT.

Ten or more counts support this clonotype. This sequence joins TRBV5-1 and TRBJ2-3, with D tentatively TRBD1 (5 bases). The CDR3 is 15 residues long. Trimming took 4 bases from V and 0 from J, leaving 12 bases between them. Per germline, CDR1 SGHRS and CDR2 YFSETQ. CDR3 region: CASSTGQVSTDTQYF. In nucleotides, the CDR3 is TGCGCCAGCAGCACCGGACAAGTAAGCACAGATACGCAGTATTTT.

The chain is built from TRBV4-3 and TRBJ2-7; D is possibly TRBD2 (5 bases). The CDR3 extends over 15 amino acids. Deletions cut 1 base from V and 3 bases from J, with 13 bases between. Germline loops: CDR1 LGHNA, CDR2 YSLEER. The CDR3 sequence is CASSQAAGFHYEQYF. CDR3 bases: TGCGCCAGCAGCCAAGCGGCGGGCTTCCACTACGAGCAGTACTTC.

This sequence joins TRBV5-6 and TRBJ2-1, with D possibly being TRBD2 (6 bases). V gave up 4 bases and J gave up 10 bases, with 18 bases separating them. The CDR3 length is 14 residues. The germline CDR1 and CDR2 sequences are SGHDT and YYEEEE. The DNA of the CDR3 is TGTGCCAGCAGCAGGATCGGGCGGAGGGTCGAGCAGTTCTTC. It specifies CASSRIGRRVEQFF.

This clonotype was counted ten times or more. The chain recombines TRBV7-9 with TRBJ2-7; perhaps D is TRBD1 or TRBD2 (5 bases each). The CDR3 consists of 14 residues. Germline values: CDR1 SEHNR, CDR2 FQNEAQ (reference sequence). V was clipped by 5 bases and J by 3 bases, with 14 bases between them. The CDR3 DNA follows: TGTGCCAGCAGCCTCGGGACGCGTAGCTACGAGCAGTACTTC. This gives the protein CASSLGTRSYEQYF.

The sample holds a few counts of this clonotype. The rearrangement joins TRBV9 to TRBJ1-1; no definite D call. The CDR3 is made up of 12 amino acids. Germline V lookup: CDR1 SGDLS, CDR2 YYNGEE. V lost 0 bases and J lost 9, with 9 bases in between. The CDR3 DNA follows: TGTGCCAGCAGCGTAGTGAGTCGGAAAGCTTTCTTT. Protein: CASSVVSRKAFF. Filled out from reference TRBV9 and TRBJ1-1, the complete variable domain reads DSGVTQTPKHLITATGQRVTLRCSPRSGDLSVYWYQQSLDQGLQFLIQYYNGEERAKGNILERFSAQQFPDLHSELNLSSLELGDSALYFCASSVVSRKAFFGQGTRLTVV.

The CDR3 protein is CASSGGTAGWDEKLFF. As DNA, the CDR3 is TGCGCCAGCAGCGGAGGGACCGCCGGGTGGGATGAAAAACTGTTTTTT. V and J are TRBV5-1 and TRBJ1-4, with D maybe TRBD1 (5 bases). Germline V gene data show CDR1 as SGHRS and CDR2 as YFSETQ. The CDR3 consists of 16 residues. The V end was cut by 4 bases, the J end by 6 bases, with 19 bases between. The variable domain in full, completed from reference TRBV5-1 and TRBJ1-4, reads KAGVTQTPRYLIKTRGQQVTLSCSPISGHRSVSWYQQTPGQGLQFLFEYFSETQRNKGNFPGRFSGRQFSNSRSEMNVSTLELGDSALYLCASSGGTAGWDEKLFFGSGTQLSVL.

This clonotype appeared a few times. The rearrangement uses TRBV10-3 and TRBJ2-3; D possibly corresponds to TRBD2 (6 bases). The CDR3 is 15 residues long. Germline V gene data show CDR1 as ENHRY and CDR2 as SYGVKD. Trimming pared 2 bases from V and 3 bases from J, leaving 12 bases between. CDR3 nucleotides: TGTGCCATCAGTGAGCCAGGAGGAGGGACAGATACGCAGTATTTT. The encoded protein is CAISEPGGGTDTQYF.

The chain couples TRBV4-2 to TRBJ1-2; D call uncertain. The CDR3 loop spans 15 amino acids. Germline loops: CDR1 LGHNA, CDR2 YNFKEQ. Trimming cost V 0 bases and J 3 bases, with 11 bases left between them. CDR3 sequence (DNA): TGTGCCAGCAGCCAAGAGTCCAGTCTTGACTATGGCTACACCTTC. It specifies CASSQESSLDYGYTF.

This clonotype was recorded a few times. The chain uses TRBV4-1 and TRBJ1-6; D call uncertain. V gave up 2 bases and J gave up 7 bases, with 9 bases separating them. The V gene's germline CDR1 is MGHRA and CDR2 YSYEKL. The CDR3 is 14 amino acids. CDR3 sequence reads: CASSQIRQNSPLHF. The CDR3 coding sequence is TGCGCCAGCAGCCAAATTCGGCAAAATTCACCCCTCCACTTT.

This clonotype was detected only a few times. The germline gene is not matched at one end of the junction; a read error may be the cause. V and J are TRBV15 and TRBJ2-3; D is undetermined. The CDR3 spans 14 residues. Germline V gene lookup returns CDR1 LNHNV and CDR2 YYDKDF (reference sequence). The CDR3 is CATSSSPRTDTKYF. Here the CDR3 DNA reads TGTGCCACCAGCAGCTCGCCCCGCACAGATACGAAGTATTTT.

In this sample, this clonotype turned up a few times. This chain links TRBV24-1 with TRBJ2-1, with 10 bases lining up with TRBD2. CDR3 size: 16 residues. Germline V gene sequence: CDR1 KGHDR, CDR2 SFDVKD. The ends lost 3 bases at V and 0 bases at J; junction bases unmatched: 1. Written as DNA, the CDR3 is TGTGCCACCAGTGATAGCGGGGGGGACTCCTACAATGAGCAGTTCTTC. Encoded protein: CATSDSGGDSYNEQFF.

The CDR3 DNA reads as TGCGCCAGCAGCCAAGCGGGTCCAGAGGGATCTACGCAGTATTTT. This encodes CASSQAGPEGSTQYF. The V call is TRBV4-1, the J call TRBJ2-3; tentative D call: TRBD2 (5 bases). Germline CDR1 MGHRA, CDR2 YSYEKL. With 1 base removed from V and 8 bases from J, the gap between germline ends came to 16 bases. The CDR3 spans 15 residues.

The gene calls are TRBV7-2 and TRBJ2-2; 8 bases line up with TRBD1. Germline CDR1 SGHTA, CDR2 FQGNSA. The V gene end was trimmed by 5 bases and the J gene end by 6 bases; junction bases not matched to a gene: 2. The CDR3 is 13 amino acids. The CDR3 loop reads CASSARGPGELFF. The DNA of the CDR3 is TGTGCCAGCAGCGCCAGGGGGCCCGGGGAGCTGTTTTTT.

The chain carries TRBV2 and TRBJ2-7, with TRBD2 identical over 11 bases. This CDR3 is 16 amino acids long. The trim removed 7 bases at V and 0 bases at J, leaving 8 bases unmatched. Germline V CDR1 and CDR2: SNHLY, FYNNEI. As DNA, the CDR3 is TGTGCCAGCATGGGGCTAGCGGGAGGCTCCTCCTACGAGCAGTACTTC. It translates to CASMGLAGGSSYEQYF.

The chain couples TRBV20-1 to TRBJ1-6; no firm D call. Trimming removed 1 base from V and 8 bases from J, with 12 bases in between. Germline-derived CDR1 and CDR2 are DFQATT and SNEGSKA (reference sequence). This CDR3 spans 14 amino acids. CDR3 sequence (DNA): TGCAGTGCTAGAGTAGTCCCGGCGGATTCACCCCTCCACTTT. Protein: CSARVVPADSPLHF.

This clonotype was observed a handful of times. This chain links TRBV3-1 with TRBJ1-2; 10 nucleotides line up with TRBD1. Germline V gives CDR1 LGHDT, CDR2 YNNKEL (reference sequence). V shed 4 bases and J 2 bases; nucleotides not matched to a gene: 4. This CDR3 contains 15 residues. The CDR3 loop is CASSPRGQGNYGYTF. The CDR3 nucleotides read TGTGCCAGCAGCCCCCGGGGACAGGGGAACTATGGCTACACCTTC.

This clonotype was found a few times. The gene calls are TRBV15 and TRBJ2-5; 7 bases are a match to TRBD1. Per the germline V gene, CDR1 is LNHNV and CDR2 is YYDKDF (reference sequence). This CDR3 contains 14 residues. Unmatched junction bases numbered 6, after V lost 3 bases and J lost 5 bases. As DNA, the CDR3 is TGTGCCACCAGCAGCCGACAGGGTTTGGAGACCCAGTACTTC. Its protein product is CATSSRQGLETQYF.

This clonotype was detected a few times. This chain links TRBV4-1 with TRBJ2-3, with D perhaps matching TRBD1 (6 bases). Germline loops: CDR1 MGHRA, CDR2 YSYEKL. This CDR3 spans 20 amino acids. Trimming removed 1 base from V and 0 bases from J, with 23 bases in between. The CDR3 bases are TGCGCCAGCAGCCAAGCCACCTTCGGGCAGGGGTTCCCTAGCACAGATACGCAGTATTTT. Amino acid sequence: CASSQATFGQGFPSTDTQYF.

This clonotype showed up just a few times. This chain joins TRBV20-1 and TRBJ2-3, with a tentative D call TRBD2 (5 bases). The germline V gene encodes CDR1 DFQATT and CDR2 SNEGSKA (reference sequence). CDR3 size: 12 residues. V lost 6 bases and J lost 2, with 9 bases in between. The CDR3 spells CSARLLTDTQYF. CDR3 DNA: TGCAGTGCCAGACTACTCACAGATACGCAGTATTTT.

A few counts support this clonotype. The chain couples TRBV14 to TRBJ2-6; D not certain. The CDR3 contains 17 residues. Germline V gene data show CDR1 as SGHDN and CDR2 as FVKESK. V was clipped by 5 bases and J by 4 bases, with 18 bases between them. The CDR3, as DNA: TGTGCCAGCAGCGAAGCTCCAGTATCTGCCGGGGCCAACGTCCTGACTTTC. Amino acid sequence: CASSEAPVSAGANVLTF.

The chain employs TRBV5-6 and TRBJ2-7, with D perhaps matching TRBD2 (7 bases). The CDR3 spans 15 residues. The germline V and J ends were trimmed by 0 bases and 3 bases, with 13 bases remaining between them. CDR1 is SGHDT and CDR2 is YYEEEE in the germline V gene. The CDR3 bases are TGTGCCAGCAGCTTGGGTCCGGGGGGCCACTACGAGCAGTACTTC. As protein: CASSLGPGGHYEQYF.

This clonotype was counted ten times or more. CDR3 residues: CSASLGSNQPQHF. For the CDR3, the DNA is TGCAGTGCTTCCCTCGGCAGCAATCAGCCCCAGCATTTT. The V call is TRBV20-1, the J call TRBJ1-5; D uncertain. Germline V gene lookup returns CDR1 DFQATT and CDR2 SNEGSKA (reference sequence). Trimming shortened V by 5 bases and J by 1 base, and 9 bases separated the two germline ends. The CDR3 is made up of 13 amino acids.

This clonotype was detected a few times. This chain connects TRBV7-9 to TRBJ2-7, with D possibly matching TRBD2 (6 bases). Germline assignment: CDR1 SEHNR and CDR2 FQNEAQ (reference sequence). Trimming shortened V by 0 bases and J by 2 bases, and 11 bases separated the two germline ends. CDR3 size: 15 residues. CDR3 sequence reads: CASSLATGVPYEQYF. The CDR3 DNA reads as TGTGCCAGCAGCTTAGCCACGGGGGTACCCTACGAGCAGTACTTC.